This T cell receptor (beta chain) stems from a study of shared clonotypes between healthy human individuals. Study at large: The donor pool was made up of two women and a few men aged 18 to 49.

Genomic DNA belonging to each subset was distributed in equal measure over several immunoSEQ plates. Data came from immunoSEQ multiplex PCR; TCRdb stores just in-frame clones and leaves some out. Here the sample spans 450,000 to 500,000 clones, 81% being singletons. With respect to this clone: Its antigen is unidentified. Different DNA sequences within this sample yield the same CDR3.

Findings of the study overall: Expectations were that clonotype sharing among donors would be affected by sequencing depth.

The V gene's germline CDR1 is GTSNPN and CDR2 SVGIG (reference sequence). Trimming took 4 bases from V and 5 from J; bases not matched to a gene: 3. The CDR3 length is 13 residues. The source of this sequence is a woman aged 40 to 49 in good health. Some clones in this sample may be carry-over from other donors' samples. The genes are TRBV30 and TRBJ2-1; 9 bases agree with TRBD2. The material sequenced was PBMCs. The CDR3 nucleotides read TGTGCCTGGACGACTAGCGGAAACAATGAGCAGTTCTTC. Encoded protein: CAWTTSGNNEQFF.